The present entry profiles one T cell receptor beta chain with its context. These data are taken from a study of T cells after yellow fever vaccination. In making TCR cDNA, 5'RACE template switching added a universal primer site and UMIs to it. One entry per CDR3 protein, called by TCRdb with MiXCR from the 5' RACE reads. There are 500,000 to 650,000 distinct CDR3 sequences in the sample; 9% to 15% occur only once, and 14% to 15% lies in the top ten. CDR1 and CDR2 (germline): LNHDA, SQIVND (reference sequence). The length of the CDR3 is 14 residues. V was trimmed by 1 base and J by 10 bases, leaving 14 bases between them.

The chain uses TRBV19 and TRBJ2-1, with D perhaps matching TRBD2 (5 bases). The sample consisted of PBMCs, taken on the day of the yellow fever booster vaccination. This clonotype was sampled from a man younger than 45 who received the YFV17D yellow fever vaccine. CDR3 residues: CASSIVSGLGEQFF. CDR3 coding DNA: TGTGCCAGTAGTATAGTAAGCGGTTTGGGGGAGCAGTTCTTC.